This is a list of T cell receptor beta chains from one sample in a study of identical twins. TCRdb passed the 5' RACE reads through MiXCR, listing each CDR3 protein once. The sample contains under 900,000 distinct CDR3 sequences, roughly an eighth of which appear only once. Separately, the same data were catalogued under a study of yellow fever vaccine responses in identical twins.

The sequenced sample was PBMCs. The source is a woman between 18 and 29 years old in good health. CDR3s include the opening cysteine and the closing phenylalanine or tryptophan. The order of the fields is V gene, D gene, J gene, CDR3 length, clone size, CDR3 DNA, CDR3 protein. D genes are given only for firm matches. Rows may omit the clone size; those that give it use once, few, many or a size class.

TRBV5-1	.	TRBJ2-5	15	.	TGCGCCAGCAGCTTGGCCGCACAGGGTGTTGAGACCCAGTACTTC	CASSLAAQGVETQYF
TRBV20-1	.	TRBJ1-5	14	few	TGCAGTGCTAGCCCGTCGGGGGGTAGTCAGCCCCAGCATTTT	CSASPSGGSQPQHF
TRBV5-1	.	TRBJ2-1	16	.	TGCGCCAGCAGCTTTTCACAGGGAGCCTCACTCAATGAGCAGTTCTTC	CASSFSQGASLNEQFF
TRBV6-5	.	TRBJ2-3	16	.	TGTGCCAGCAGTTACTTTGTTTCTTCTAGCACAGATACGCAGTATTTT	CASSYFVSSSTDTQYF
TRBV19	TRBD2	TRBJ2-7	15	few	TGTGCCAGTAGTACGGGACTAGCGAAGTCCTACGAGCAGTACTTC	CASSTGLAKSYEQYF
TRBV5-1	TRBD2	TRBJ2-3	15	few	TGCGCCAGCAGCGTTAGCGGGAGCGTCACAGATACGCAGTATTTT	CASSVSGSVTDTQYF
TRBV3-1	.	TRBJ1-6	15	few	TGTGCCAGCAGCCCCCGTACGGCCGGAGGGTCACCCCTCCACTTT	CASSPRTAGGSPLHF
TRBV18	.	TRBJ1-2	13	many	TGTGCCAGCAGTCCCGGGGCCAACTATGGCTACACCTTC	CASSPGANYGYTF
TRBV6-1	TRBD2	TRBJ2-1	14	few	TGTGCCAGCAGTGGGGAGCGGGAGGTAGTTGAGCAGTTCTTC	CASSGEREVVEQFF
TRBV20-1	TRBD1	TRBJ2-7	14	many	TGCAGTTCCTGGCGGACAGGGGCTTCCTACGAGCAGTACTTC	CSSWRTGASYEQYF